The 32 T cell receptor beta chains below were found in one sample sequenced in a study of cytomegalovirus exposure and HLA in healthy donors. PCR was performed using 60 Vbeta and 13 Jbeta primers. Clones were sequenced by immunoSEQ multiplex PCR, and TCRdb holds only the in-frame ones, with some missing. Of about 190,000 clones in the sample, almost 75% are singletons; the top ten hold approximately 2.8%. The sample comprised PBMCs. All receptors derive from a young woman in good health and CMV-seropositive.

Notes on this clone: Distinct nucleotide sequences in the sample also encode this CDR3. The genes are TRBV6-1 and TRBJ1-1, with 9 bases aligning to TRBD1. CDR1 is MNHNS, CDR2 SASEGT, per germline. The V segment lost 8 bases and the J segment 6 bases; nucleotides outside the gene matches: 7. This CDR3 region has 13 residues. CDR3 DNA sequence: TGTGCCAGCCTCGGACAGGGGTACGCTGAAGCTTTCTTT. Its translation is CASLGQGYAEAFF.

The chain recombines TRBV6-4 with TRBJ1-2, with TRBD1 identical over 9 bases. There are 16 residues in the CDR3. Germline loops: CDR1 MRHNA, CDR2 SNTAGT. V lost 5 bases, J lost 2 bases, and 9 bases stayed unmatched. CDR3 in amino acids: CASSLSPGQGNYGYTF. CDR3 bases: TGTGCCAGCAGTTTGTCTCCGGGACAGGGAAACTATGGCTACACCTTC.

CDR3 nucleotide sequence: TGTGCCAGTAGTATGGGGCAGAGGTACGAGCAGTACTTC. Amino acids: CASSMGQRYEQYF. V and J are TRBV19 and TRBJ2-7; D is perhaps TRBD1 (5 bases). The CDR3 length is 13 residues. In germline, CDR1 is LNHDA, CDR2 SQIVND (reference sequence). V was pared by 3 bases and J by 4 bases, with 10 bases between. Based on the CDR3 plus reference TRBV19 and TRBJ2-7, the full variable domain is DGGITQSPKYLFRKEGQNVTLSCEQNLNHDAMYWYRQDPGQGLRLIYYSQIVNDFQKGDIAEGYSVSREKKESFPLTVTSAQKNPTAFYLCASSMGQRYEQYFGPGTRLTVT.

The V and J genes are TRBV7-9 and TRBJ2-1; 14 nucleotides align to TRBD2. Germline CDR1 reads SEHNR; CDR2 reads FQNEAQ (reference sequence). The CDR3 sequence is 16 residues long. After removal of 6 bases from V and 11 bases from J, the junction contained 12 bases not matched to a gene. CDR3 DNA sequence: TGTGCCAGCAGTACTGGGACTAGCGGGAGAAGATGGAAGCAGTTCTTC. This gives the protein CASSTGTSGRRWKQFF.

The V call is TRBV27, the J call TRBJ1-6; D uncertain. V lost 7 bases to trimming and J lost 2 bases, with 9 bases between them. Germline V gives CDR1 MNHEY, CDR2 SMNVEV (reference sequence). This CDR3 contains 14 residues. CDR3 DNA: TGTGCCAGCATGCCGGGTACCTATAATTCACCCCTCCACTTT. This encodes CASMPGTYNSPLHF.

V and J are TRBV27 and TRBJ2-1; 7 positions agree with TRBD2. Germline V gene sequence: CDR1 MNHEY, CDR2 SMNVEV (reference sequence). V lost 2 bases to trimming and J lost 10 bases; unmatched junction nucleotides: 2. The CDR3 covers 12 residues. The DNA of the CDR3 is TGTGCCAGCAGTTTAGGAGCGGGAGAGCAGTTCTTC. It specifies CASSLGAGEQFF.

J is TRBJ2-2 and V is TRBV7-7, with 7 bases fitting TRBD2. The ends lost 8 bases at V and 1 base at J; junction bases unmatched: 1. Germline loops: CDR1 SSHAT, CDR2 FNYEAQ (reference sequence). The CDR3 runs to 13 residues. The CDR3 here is CASPGGNTGELFF. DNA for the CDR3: TGTGCCAGCCCGGGAGGGAACACCGGGGAGCTGTTTTTT.

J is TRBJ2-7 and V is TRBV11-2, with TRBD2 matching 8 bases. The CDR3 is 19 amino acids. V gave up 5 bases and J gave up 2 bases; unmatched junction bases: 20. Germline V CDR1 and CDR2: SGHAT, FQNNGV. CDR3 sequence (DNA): TGTGCCAGCAGCCCTATGAGGGCCTCCGGGACTAGTTATACCTACGAGCAGTACTTC. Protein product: CASSPMRASGTSYTYEQYF.

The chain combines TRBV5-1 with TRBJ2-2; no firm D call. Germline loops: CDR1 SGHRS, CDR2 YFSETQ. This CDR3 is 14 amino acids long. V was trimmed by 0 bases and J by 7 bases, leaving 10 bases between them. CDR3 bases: TGCGCCAGCAGCTTGGTCGGGTTAAGCGGGGAGCTGTTTTTT. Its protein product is CASSLVGLSGELFF.

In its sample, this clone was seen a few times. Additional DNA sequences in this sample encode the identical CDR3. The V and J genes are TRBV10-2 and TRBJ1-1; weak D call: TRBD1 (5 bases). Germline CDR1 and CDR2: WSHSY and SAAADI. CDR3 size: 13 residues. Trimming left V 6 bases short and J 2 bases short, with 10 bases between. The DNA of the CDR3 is TGCGCCAGCAGGGACACCGCCAACACTGAAGCTTTCTTT. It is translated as CASRDTANTEAFF.

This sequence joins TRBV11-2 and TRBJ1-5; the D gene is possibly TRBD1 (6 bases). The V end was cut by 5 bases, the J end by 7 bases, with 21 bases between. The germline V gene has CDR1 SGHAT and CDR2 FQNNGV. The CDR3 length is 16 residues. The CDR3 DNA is TGTGCCAGCAGCCCATTTGCGGGGGGGCTACGGCAGCCCCAGCATTTT. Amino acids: CASSPFAGGLRQPQHF. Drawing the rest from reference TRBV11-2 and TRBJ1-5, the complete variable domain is EAGVAQSPRYKIIEKRQSVAFWCNPISGHATLYWYQQILGQGPKLLIQFQNNGVVDDSQLPKDRFSAERLKGVDSTLKIQPAKLEDSAVYLCASSPFAGGLRQPQHFGDGTRLSIL.

The CDR3 here is CASSENPVSNEKLFF. DNA for the CDR3: TGTGCCAGCAGTGAAAACCCGGTCTCTAATGAAAAACTGTTTTTT. This chain joins TRBV6-1 and TRBJ1-4; no firm D call. CDR3 length: 15 amino acids. V shed 2 bases and J shed 3 bases, with 10 bases lying between them. CDR1 is MNHNS, CDR2 SASEGT, per germline.

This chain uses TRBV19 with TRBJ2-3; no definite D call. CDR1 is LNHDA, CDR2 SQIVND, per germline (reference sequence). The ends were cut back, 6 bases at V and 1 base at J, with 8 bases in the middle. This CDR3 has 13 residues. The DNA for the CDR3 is TGTGCCAGTAGAACCAGCGGCACAGATACGCAGTATTTT. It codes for CASRTSGTDTQYF.

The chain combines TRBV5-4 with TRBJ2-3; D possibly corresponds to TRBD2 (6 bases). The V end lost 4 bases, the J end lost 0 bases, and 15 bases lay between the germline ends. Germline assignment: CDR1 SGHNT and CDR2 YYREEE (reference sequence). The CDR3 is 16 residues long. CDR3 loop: CASSPGLRGSTDTQYF. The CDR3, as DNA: TGTGCCAGCAGCCCGGGACTCCGAGGAAGCACAGATACGCAGTATTTT.

CDR3 amino acids: CASSRGTSGRNEQFF. In nucleotides, the CDR3 is TGTGCCAGCAGCCGTGGGACTAGCGGGCGCAATGAGCAGTTCTTC. The rearrangement joins TRBV11-1 to TRBJ2-1, with 12 bases lining up with TRBD2. This CDR3 contains 15 residues. Germline V gene data show CDR1 as SGHAT and CDR2 as FQDESV (reference sequence). V trimming: 5 bases; J trimming: 6 bases; junction bases outside the gene matches: 5.

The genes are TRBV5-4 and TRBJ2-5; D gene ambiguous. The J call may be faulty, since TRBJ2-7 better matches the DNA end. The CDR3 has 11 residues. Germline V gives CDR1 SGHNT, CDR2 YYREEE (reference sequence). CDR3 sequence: CASSSTYEQYF. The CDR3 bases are TGTGCCAGCAGCTCAACCTACGAGCAGTACTTC.

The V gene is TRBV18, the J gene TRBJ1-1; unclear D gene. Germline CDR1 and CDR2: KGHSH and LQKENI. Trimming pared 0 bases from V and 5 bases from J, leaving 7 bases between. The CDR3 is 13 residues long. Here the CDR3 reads CASSPPTVTEAFF. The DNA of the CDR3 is TGTGCCAGCTCACCACCCACGGTTACTGAAGCTTTCTTT.

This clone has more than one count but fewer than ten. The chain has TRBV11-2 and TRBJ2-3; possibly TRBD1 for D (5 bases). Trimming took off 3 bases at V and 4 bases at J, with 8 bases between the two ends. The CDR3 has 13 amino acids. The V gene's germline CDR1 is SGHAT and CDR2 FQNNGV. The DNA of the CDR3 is TGTGCCAGCAGCTTTGCAGGGCCAGATACGCAGTATTTT. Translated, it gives CASSFAGPDTQYF.

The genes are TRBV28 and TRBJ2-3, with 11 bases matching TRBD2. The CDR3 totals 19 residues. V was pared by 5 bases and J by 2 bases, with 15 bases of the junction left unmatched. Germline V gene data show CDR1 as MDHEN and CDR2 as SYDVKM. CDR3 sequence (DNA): TGTGCCAGCAGTCCTTCGACTCCCGGGACTAGCGGAGTCACAGATACGCAGTATTTT. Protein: CASSPSTPGTSGVTDTQYF.

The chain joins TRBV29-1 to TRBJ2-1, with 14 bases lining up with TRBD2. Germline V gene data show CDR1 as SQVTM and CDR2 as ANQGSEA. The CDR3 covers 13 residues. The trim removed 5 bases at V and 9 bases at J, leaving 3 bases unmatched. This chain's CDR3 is CSVQGLAGGEQFF. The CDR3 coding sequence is TGCAGCGTTCAAGGACTAGCGGGAGGTGAGCAGTTCTTC.

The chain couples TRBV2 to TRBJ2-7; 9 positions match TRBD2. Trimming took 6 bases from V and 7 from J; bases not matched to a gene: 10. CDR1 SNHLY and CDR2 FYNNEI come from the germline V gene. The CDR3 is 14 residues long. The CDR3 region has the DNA TGTGCCAGCAGGCGGGGGGGAGTTTGGGAAGAGCAGTACTTC. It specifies CASRRGGVWEEQYF.

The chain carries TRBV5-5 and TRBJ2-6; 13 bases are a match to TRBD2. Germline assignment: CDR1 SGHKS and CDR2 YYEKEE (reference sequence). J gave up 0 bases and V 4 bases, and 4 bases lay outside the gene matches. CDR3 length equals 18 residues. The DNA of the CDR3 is TGTGCCAGCAGCCGACTAGCGGGAGGCTCCTCTGGGGCCAACGTCCTGACTTTC. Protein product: CASSRLAGGSSGANVLTF.

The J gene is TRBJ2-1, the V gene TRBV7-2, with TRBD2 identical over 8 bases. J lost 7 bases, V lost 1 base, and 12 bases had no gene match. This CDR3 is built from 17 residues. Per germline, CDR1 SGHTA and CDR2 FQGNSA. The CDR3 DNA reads TGTGCCAGCAGCTTAGTAGGAAGGACTAGCAGTAGGAATGAGCAGTTCTTC. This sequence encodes CASSLVGRTSSRNEQFF.

This CDR3 is CASSLKWVGQVTGELFF. The CDR3 nucleotides read TGTGCCAGCAGCTTAAAATGGGTGGGACAAGTAACCGGGGAGCTGTTTTTT. The chain recombines TRBV7-6 with TRBJ2-2; a weak D match, TRBD1 (6 bases). The germline V gene has CDR1 SGHVS and CDR2 FNYEAQ. This CDR3 comprises 17 residues. Trimming took off 2 bases at V and 5 bases at J, with 18 bases between the two ends.

CDR3 coding DNA: TGCAGCGCCGGGATAGGGACAGCGTCCTACAATGAGCAGTTCTTC. This gives the protein CSAGIGTASYNEQFF. V gene TRBV29-1 combines with J gene TRBJ2-1, with 7 bases lining up with TRBD1. J was trimmed by 1 base and V by 7 bases; bases with no gene match: 10. The CDR3 extends over 15 amino acids. The germline CDR1 and CDR2 sequences are SQVTM and ANQGSEA.

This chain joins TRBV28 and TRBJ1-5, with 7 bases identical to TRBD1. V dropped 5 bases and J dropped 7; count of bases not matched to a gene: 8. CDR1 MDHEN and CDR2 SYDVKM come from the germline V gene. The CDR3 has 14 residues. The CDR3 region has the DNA TGTGCCAGCAGTCTCGGGACAGCCCGGCAGCCCCAGCATTTT. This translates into CASSLGTARQPQHF.

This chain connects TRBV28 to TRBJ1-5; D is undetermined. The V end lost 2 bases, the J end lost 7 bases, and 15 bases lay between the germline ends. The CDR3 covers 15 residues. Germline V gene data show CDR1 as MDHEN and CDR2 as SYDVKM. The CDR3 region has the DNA TGTGCCAGCAGTTTAAGGACGGGAACCGGCCAGCCCCAGCATTTT. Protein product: CASSLRTGTGQPQHF.

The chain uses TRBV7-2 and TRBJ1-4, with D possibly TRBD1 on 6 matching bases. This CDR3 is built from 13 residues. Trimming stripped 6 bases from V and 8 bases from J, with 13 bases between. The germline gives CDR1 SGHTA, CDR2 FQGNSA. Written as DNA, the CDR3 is TGTGCCAGCAGAAGAGGACAGCGAGAAAAACTGTTTTTT. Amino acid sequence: CASRRGQREKLFF.

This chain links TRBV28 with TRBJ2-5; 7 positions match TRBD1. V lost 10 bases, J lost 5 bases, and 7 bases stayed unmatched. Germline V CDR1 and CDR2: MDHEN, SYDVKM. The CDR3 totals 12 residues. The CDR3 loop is CAITTGTETQYF. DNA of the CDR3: TGTGCCATTACGACAGGGACGGAGACCCAGTACTTC.

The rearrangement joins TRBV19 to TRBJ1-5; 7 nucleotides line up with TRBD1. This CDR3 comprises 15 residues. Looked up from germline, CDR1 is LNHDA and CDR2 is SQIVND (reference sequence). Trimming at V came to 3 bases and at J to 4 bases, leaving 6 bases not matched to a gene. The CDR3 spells CASSMGQLGNQPQHF. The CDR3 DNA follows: TGTGCCAGTAGTATGGGACAGTTAGGGAATCAGCCCCAGCATTTT.

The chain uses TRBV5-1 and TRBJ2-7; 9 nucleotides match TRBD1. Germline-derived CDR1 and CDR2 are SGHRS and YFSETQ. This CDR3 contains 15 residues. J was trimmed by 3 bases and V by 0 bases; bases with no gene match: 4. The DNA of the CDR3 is TGCGCCAGCAGCTTGGCAGGGACAGGGTTCTACGAGCAGTACTTC. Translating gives CASSLAGTGFYEQYF.

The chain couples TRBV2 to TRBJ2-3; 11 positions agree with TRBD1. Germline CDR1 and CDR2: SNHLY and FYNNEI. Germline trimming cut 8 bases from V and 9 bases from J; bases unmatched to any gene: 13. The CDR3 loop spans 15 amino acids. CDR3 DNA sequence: TGTGCCAGCTACTGGACAGGGGGCGGTCAGGACACGCAGTATTTT. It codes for CASYWTGGGQDTQYF.